This TCR beta chain came from a study of cytomegalovirus exposure and HLA in healthy donors. Overall study results and limits: Near-uniform donor sequencing depth was presumed by presence/absence analyses. A later analysis found most CMV-associated TCR beta chains apparently HLA-restricted. Association of a missense DCLRE1C variant with TCR beta V- and J-gene trimming was reported in a later analysis.

V dropped 3 bases and J dropped 5; count of bases not matched to a gene: 7. Germline lookup yields CDR1 KGHSH and CDR2 LQKENI. The CDR3 sequence is 15 residues long. On this clone itself: Antigen unknown.

The PCR employed 60 Vbeta primers together with 13 Jbeta primers. Clones were sequenced by immunoSEQ multiplex PCR, and TCRdb holds only the in-frame ones, with some missing. The table lists roughly 130,000 clones, around four fifths of them singletons. Each donor was nominally healthy when sampled (though unrecorded immune exposures were likely). Sequenced: PBMCs. This chain uses TRBV18 with TRBJ2-1, with 7 bases lining up with TRBD2. This TCR was recovered from a woman in her thirties or forties in good health and CMV-seropositive. CDR3 nucleotide sequence: TGTGCCAGCTCACCCCGGTCTAGCGGCAACAATGAGCAGTTCTTC. This encodes CASSPRSSGNNEQFF.